The entry that follows covers one TCR beta chain sequence. This record comes from a study of metastatic and nonmetastatic thyroid tumors. TCRdb re-analyzed the PCR reads using MiXCR. Of over 5,000 clones detected, over 35% appear once; the ten largest clones hold 35%. Germline-derived CDR1 and CDR2 are MNHNS and SASEGT. The CDR3 loop spans 15 amino acids. The V end was cut by 6 bases, the J end by 2 bases, with 14 bases between. There were no patients who had received any treatment before thyroid surgery. The J gene is TRBJ1-3, the V gene TRBV6-1; D is unclear. The receptor was derived from a female donor with papillary thyroid cancer or a benign thyroid nodule (not recorded which). Some clones in this sample may be carry-over from other donors' samples. Sequenced material: adjacent normal tissue. In nucleotides, the CDR3 is TGTGCCAGCAGACCCCTACAGAGGACTGGAAACACCATATATTTT. Translating gives CASRPLQRTGNTIYF.